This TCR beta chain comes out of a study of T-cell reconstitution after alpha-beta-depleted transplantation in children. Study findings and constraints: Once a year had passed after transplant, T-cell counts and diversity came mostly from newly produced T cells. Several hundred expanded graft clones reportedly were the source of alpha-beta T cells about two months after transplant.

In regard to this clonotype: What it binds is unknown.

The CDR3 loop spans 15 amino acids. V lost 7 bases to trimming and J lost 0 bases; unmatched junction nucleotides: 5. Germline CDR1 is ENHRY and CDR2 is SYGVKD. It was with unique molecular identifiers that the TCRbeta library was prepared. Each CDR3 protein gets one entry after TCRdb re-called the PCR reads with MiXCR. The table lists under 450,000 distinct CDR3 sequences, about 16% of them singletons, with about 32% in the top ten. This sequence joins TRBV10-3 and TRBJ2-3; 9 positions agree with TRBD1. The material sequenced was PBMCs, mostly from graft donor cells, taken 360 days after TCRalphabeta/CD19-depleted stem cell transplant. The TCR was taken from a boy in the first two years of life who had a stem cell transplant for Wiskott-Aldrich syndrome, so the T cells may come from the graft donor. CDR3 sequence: CAITTQGASTDTQYF. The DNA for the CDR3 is TGTGCCATCACAACACAGGGGGCGAGCACAGATACGCAGTATTTT.